Sequencing of this T cell receptor (beta chain) was carried out in a study of shared clonotypes between healthy human individuals. Here immunoSEQ multiplex PCR was the method, and the copy in TCRdb shows in-frame clones only, minus some. The sample yields around 320,000 clones, roughly 91% seen once. The TCR originated in a young man in good health. Sequences were obtained from memory CD8+ T cells sorted from blood. As to subset: CD45RO+ cells pooled with CCR7-negative TemRA cells.

In DNA, the CDR3 is TGTGCCAGCAGCTTAGGACTAGCGGGAGGGCTTCTCCTCACAGATACGCAGTATTTT. Translation: CASSLGLAGGLLLTDTQYF. The chain carries TRBV7-8 and TRBJ2-3, with 14 bases fitting TRBD2. Per the germline V gene, CDR1 is SGHVS and CDR2 is FQNEAQ. CDR3 size: 19 residues. J was trimmed by 2 bases and V by 1 base; bases with no gene match: 8.